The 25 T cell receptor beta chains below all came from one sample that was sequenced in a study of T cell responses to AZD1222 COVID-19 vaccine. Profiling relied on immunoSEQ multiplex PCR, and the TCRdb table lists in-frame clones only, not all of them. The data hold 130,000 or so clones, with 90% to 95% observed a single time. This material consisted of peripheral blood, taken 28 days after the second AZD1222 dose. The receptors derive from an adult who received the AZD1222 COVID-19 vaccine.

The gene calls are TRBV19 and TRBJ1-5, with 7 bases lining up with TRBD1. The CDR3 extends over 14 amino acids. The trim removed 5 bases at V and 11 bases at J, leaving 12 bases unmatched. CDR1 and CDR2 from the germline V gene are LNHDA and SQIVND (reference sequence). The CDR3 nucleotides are TGTGCCAGTAGTGCCGACAGGGACTTTCCGGCCCAGCATTTT. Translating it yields CASSADRDFPAQHF.

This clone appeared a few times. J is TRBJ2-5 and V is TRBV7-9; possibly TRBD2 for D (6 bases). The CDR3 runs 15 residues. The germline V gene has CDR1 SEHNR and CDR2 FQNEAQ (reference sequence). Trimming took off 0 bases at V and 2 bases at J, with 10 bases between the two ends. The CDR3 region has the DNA TGTGCCAGCAGCTTAGCCCCGGGACTGCAAGAGACCCAGTACTTC. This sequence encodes CASSLAPGLQETQYF.

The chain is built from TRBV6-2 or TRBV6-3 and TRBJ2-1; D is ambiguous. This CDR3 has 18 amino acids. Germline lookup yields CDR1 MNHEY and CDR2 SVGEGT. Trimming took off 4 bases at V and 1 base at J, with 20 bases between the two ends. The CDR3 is CASSFHTRRSISYNEQFF. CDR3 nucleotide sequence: TGTGCCAGCAGTTTCCATACACGGCGGTCAATTTCCTACAATGAGCAGTTCTTC.

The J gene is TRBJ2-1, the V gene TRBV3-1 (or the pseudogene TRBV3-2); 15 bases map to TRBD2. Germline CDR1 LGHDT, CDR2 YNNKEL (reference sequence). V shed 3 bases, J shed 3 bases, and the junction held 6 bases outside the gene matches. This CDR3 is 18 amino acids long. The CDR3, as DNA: TGTGCCAGCAGCCACCCGGGACTAGCGGGAGGCCTCTACAATGAGCAGTTCTTC. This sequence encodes CASSHPGLAGGLYNEQFF.

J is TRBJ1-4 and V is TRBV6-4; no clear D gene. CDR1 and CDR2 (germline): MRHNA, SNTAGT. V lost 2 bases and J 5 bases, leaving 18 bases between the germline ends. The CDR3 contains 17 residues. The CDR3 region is CASSDPLSRGANEKLFF. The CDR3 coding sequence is TGTGCCAGCAGTGACCCTCTAAGCCGGGGTGCCAATGAAAAACTGTTTTTT.

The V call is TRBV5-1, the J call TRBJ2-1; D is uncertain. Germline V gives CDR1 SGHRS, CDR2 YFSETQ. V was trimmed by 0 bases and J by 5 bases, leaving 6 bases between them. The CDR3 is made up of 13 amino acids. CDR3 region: CASSLGPNNEQFF. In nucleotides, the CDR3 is TGCGCCAGCAGCTTGGGGCCGAACAATGAGCAGTTCTTC.

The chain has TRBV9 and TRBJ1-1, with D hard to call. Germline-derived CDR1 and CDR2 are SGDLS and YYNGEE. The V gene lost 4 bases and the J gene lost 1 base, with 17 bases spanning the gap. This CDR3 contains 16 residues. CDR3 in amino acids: CASSSNLRTANTEAFF. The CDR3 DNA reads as TGTGCCAGCAGCTCCAATCTTAGGACGGCGAACACTGAAGCTTTCTTT.

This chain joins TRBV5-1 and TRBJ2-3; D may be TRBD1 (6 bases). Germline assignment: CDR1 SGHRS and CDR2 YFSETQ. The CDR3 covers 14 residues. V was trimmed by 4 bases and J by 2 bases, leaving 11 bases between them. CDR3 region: CASSEDRPTDTQYF. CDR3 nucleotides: TGCGCCAGCAGCGAGGACAGACCCACAGATACGCAGTATTTT. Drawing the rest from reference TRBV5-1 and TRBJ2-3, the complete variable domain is KAGVTQTPRYLIKTRGQQVTLSCSPISGHRSVSWYQQTPGQGLQFLFEYFSETQRNKGNFPGRFSGRQFSNSRSEMNVSTLELGDSALYLCASSEDRPTDTQYFGPGTRLTVL.

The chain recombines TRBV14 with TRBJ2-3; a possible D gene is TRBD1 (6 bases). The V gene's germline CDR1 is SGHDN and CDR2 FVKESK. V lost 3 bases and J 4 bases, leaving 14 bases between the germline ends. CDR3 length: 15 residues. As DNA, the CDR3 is TGTGCCAGCAGCCATACCGGGACATTGGCAGATACGCAGTATTTT. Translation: CASSHTGTLADTQYF.

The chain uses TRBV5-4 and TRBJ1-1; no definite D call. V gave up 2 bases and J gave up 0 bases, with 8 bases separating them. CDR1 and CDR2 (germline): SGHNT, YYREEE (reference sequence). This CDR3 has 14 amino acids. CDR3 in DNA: TGTGCCAGCAGCTTTGGATTTTTGAACACTGAAGCTTTCTTT. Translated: CASSFGFLNTEAFF.

CDR3 in amino acids: CASRPQGSLYGYTF. CDR3 nucleotide sequence: TGTGCCAGCAGACCACAGGGTTCCCTCTATGGCTACACCTTC. V usage is TRBV28 and J usage is TRBJ1-2; D is perhaps TRBD1 (6 bases). Trimming left V 6 bases short and J 4 bases short, with 15 bases between. The CDR3 spans 14 residues. From germline, CDR1 is MDHEN and CDR2 SYDVKM.

The CDR3 DNA reads TGTGCCAGCAGTCCGCTTGGGGGACCCCCGGGGCGTTACACCTTC. Its translation is CASSPLGGPPGRYTF. The chain carries TRBV27 and TRBJ1-2; D is perhaps TRBD1 (5 bases). Trimming removed 5 bases at V and 11 bases at J, with 24 bases between. CDR3 length: 15 amino acids. CDR1 and CDR2 from the germline V gene are MNHEY and SMNVEV (reference sequence).

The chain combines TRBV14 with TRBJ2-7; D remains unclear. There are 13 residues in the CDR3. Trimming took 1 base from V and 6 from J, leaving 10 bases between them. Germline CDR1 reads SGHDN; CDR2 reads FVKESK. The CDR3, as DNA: TGTGCCAGCAGCCAAGTCTTCTGGGCCGAGCAGTACTTC. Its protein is CASSQVFWAEQYF. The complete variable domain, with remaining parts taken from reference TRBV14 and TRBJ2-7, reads EAGVTQFPSHSVIEKGQTVTLRCDPISGHDNLYWYRRVMGKEIKFLLHFVKESKQDESGMPNNRFLAERTGGTYSTLKVQPAELEDSGVYFCASSQVFWAEQYFGPGTRLTVT.

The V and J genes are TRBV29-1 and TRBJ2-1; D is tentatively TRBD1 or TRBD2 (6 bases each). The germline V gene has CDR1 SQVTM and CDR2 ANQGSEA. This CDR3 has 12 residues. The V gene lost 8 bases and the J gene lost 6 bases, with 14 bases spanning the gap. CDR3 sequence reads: CSSSGAGNEQFF. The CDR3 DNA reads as TGCAGCTCTTCGGGGGCGGGCAATGAGCAGTTCTTC.

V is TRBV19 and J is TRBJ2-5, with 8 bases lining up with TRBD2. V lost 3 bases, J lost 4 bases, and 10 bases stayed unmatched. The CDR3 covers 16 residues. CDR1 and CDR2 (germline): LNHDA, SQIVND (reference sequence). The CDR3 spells CASSMVGAGVGETQYF. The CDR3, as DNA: TGTGCCAGTAGTATGGTGGGAGCGGGAGTCGGAGAGACCCAGTACTTC.

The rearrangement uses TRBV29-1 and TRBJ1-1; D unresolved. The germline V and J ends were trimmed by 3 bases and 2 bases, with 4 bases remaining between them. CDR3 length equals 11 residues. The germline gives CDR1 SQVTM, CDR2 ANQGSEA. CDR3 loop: CSVDRNTEAFF. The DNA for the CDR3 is TGCAGCGTTGACAGAAACACTGAAGCTTTCTTT. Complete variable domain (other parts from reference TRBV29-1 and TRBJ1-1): SAVISQKPSRDICQRGTSLTIQCQVDSQVTMMFWYRQQPGQSLTLIATANQGSEATYESGFVIDKFPISRPNLTFSTLTVSNMSPEDSSIYLCSVDRNTEAFFGQGTRLTVV.

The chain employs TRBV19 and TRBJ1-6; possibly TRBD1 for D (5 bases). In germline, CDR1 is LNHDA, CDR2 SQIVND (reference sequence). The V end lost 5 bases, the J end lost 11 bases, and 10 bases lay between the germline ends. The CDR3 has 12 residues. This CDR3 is CASSSGNPPLHF. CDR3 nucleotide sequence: TGTGCCAGTAGTTCAGGGAATCCACCCCTCCACTTT. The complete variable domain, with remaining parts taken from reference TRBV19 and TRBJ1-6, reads DGGITQSPKYLFRKEGQNVTLSCEQNLNHDAMYWYRQDPGQGLRLIYYSQIVNDFQKGDIAEGYSVSREKKESFPLTVTSAQKNPTAFYLCASSSGNPPLHFGNGTRLTVT.

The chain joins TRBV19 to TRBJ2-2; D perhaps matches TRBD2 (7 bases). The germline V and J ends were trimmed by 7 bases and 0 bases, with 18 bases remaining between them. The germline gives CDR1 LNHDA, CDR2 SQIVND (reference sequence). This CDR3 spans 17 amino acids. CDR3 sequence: CASTPGRGLPNTGELFF. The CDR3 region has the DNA TGTGCCAGTACCCCAGGGCGGGGGCTTCCGAACACCGGGGAGCTGTTTTTT.

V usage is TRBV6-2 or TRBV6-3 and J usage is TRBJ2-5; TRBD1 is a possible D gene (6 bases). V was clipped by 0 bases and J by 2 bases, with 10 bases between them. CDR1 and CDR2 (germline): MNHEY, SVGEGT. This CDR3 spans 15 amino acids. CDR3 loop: CASSYSRTEQETQYF. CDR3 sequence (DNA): TGTGCCAGCAGTTACTCCCGGACAGAACAAGAGACCCAGTACTTC.

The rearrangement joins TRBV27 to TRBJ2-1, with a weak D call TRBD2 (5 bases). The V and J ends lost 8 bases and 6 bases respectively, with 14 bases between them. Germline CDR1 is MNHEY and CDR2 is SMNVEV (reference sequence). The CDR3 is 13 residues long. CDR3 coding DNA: TGTGCCAGCTCCCCGCTCGGGATCAATGAGCAGTTCTTC. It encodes CASSPLGINEQFF.

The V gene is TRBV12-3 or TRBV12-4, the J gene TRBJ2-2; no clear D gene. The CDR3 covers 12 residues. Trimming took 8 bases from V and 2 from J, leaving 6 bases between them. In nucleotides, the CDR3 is TGTGCCAGCGAGACCAACACCGGGGAGCTGTTTTTT. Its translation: CASETNTGELFF.

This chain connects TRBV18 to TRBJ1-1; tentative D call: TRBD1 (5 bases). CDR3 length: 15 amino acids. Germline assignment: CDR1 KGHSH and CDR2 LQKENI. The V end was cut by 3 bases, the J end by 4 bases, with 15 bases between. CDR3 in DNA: TGTGCCAGCTCACCCCCAGGGAATGAGGGCACTGAAGCTTTCTTT. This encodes CASSPPGNEGTEAFF.

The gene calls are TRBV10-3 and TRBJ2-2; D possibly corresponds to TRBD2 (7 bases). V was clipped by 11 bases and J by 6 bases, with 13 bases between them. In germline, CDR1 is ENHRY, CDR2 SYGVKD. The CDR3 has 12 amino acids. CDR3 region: CAARGAAGELFF. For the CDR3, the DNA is TGTGCCGCCCGGGGGGCCGCCGGGGAGCTGTTTTTT.

The CDR3 region is CASSPRVAGNTIYF. The CDR3 nucleotides are TGTGCCAGCTCACCTAGAGTCGCTGGAAACACCATATATTTT. The chain links TRBV18 to TRBJ1-3; D is unclear. CDR3 length equals 14 residues. Germline V CDR1 and CDR2: KGHSH, LQKENI. V was shortened by 3 bases and J by 2 bases, with 8 bases between the two germline ends.

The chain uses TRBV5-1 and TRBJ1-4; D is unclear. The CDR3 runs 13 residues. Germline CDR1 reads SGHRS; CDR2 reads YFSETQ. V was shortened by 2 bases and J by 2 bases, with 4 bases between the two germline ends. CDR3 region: CASSFGTNEKLFF. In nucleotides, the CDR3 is TGCGCCAGCAGCTTCGGGACTAATGAAAAACTGTTTTTT. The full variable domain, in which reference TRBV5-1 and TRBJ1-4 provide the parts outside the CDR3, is KAGVTQTPRYLIKTRGQQVTLSCSPISGHRSVSWYQQTPGQGLQFLFEYFSETQRNKGNFPGRFSGRQFSNSRSEMNVSTLELGDSALYLCASSFGTNEKLFFGSGTQLSVL.